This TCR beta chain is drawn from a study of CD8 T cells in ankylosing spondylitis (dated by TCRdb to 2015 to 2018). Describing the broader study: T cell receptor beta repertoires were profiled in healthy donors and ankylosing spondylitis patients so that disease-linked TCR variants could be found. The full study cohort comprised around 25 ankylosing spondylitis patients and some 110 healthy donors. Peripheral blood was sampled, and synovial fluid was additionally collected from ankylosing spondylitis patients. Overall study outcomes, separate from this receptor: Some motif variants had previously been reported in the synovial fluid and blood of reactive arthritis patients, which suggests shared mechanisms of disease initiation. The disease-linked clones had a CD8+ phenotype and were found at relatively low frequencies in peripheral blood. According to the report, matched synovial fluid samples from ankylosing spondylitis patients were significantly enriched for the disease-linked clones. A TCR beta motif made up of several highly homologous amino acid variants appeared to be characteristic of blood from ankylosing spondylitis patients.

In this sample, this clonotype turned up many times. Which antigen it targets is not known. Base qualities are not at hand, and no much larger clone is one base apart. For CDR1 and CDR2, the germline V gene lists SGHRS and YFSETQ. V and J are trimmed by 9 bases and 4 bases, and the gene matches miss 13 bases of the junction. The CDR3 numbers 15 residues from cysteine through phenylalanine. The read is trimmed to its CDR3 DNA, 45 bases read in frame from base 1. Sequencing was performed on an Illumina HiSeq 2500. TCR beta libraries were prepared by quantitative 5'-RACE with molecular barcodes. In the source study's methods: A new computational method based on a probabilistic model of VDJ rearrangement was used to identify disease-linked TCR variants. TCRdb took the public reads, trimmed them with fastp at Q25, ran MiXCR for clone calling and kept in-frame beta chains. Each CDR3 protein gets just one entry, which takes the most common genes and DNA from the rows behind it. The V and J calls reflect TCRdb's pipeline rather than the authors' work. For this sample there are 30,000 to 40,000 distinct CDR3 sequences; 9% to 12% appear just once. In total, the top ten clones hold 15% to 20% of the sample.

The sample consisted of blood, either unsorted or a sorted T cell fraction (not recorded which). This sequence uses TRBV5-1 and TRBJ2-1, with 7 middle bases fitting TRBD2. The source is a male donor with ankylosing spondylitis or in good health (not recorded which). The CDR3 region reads CATRLSLAAYNEQFF. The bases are TGCGCCACCCGACTGAGTCTAGCGGCTTACAATGAGCAGTTCTTC.